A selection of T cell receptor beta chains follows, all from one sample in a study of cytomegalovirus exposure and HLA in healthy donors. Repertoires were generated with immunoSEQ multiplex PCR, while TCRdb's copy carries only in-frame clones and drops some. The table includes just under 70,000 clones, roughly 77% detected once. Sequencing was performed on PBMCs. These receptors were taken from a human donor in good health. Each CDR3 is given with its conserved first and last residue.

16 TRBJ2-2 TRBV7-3 CASSLLGGGDTGELFF
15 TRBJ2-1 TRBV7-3 CASSSQGARDNEQFF
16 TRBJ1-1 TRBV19 CASSIRQGAGNTEAFF
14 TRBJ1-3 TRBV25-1 CASSEERTGNTIYF
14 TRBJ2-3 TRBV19 CASRGDRSTDTQYF
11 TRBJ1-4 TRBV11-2 CASSARGKLFF
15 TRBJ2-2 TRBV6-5 CASSLAGGLPGELFF
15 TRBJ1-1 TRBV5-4 CASTRAEGLNTEAFF
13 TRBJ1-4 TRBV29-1 CSVGTGGEEKLFF
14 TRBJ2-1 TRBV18 CASSPTGSYNEQFF